The clone carrying this T cell receptor (beta chain) was detected only a few times. This record belongs to a study of cytomegalovirus exposure and HLA in healthy donors. Study-level background: Of a few hundred genotyped donors, roughly 86% clustered with self-reported Caucasian donors.

The study ran its PCR with 60 Vbeta and 13 Jbeta primers. Some clones are missing from TCRdb's copy, which holds only in-frame ones; the method was immunoSEQ multiplex PCR. The sample shows about 190,000 clones, 65% to 85% of them seen only once. The source is a woman aged 18-29 years in good health and CMV-seronegative. Sample: PBMCs.

CDR3 residues: CASTGQGETQYF. The CDR3 DNA reads as TGTGCCAGTACAGGACAGGGGGAGACCCAGTACTTC. The chain combines TRBV19 with TRBJ2-5; 9 bases agree with TRBD1. Germline values: CDR1 LNHDA, CDR2 SQIVND (reference sequence). This CDR3 has 12 amino acids. J was trimmed by 5 bases and V by 7 bases; bases with no gene match: 2.